The rows below give T cell receptor beta chains drawn from one sample of a study of blood T cells in healthy people across ages. TCRdb reanalysed the 5' RACE reads using MiXCR and keeps one entry per CDR3 protein. The table records 750,000 to 950,000 distinct CDR3 sequences, roughly 25% of them present only once. The same sample was also studied in work on T cells of mothers and their children.

Sequencing used blood. These receptors were collected from a boy between 10 and 17 years old in good health. Each CDR3 is given with its conserved first and last residue.

>13|TRBV9|TRBJ1-1
CASSVVGSAEAFF
>15|TRBV20-1|TRBJ2-5
CSASTGRVVQETQYF
>13|TRBV11-2|TRBJ1-5
CASSLDANQPQHF
>13|TRBV30|TRBJ1-1
CAWSVQGDTEAFF
>15|TRBV27|.
CASSSTGTGGHEQYF
>12|TRBV30|TRBJ1-2
CAWYRGNNGYTF
>15|TRBV28|TRBJ1-2
CASSLNGGERDGYTF
>12|TRBV7-9|TRBJ1-1
CASSRTENEAFF
>14|TRBV2|TRBJ2-1
CASAGAGPYNEQSF
>15|TRBV12-3/TRBV12-4|.
CASSLSATSGYEQYF
>16|TRBV2|TRBJ1-5
CASSEALGGDNQPQHF
>14|TRBV20-1|TRBJ2-3
CSAGGVPGTDTQYF
>14|TRBV12-3/TRBV12-4|TRBJ2-3
CASRTSGGSGTQYF
>14|TRBV28|TRBJ2-7
CASSPRGSSYEQYF
>15|TRBV6-2/TRBV6-3|TRBJ2-7
CASSDGTRGPYEQYF
>14|TRBV29-1|TRBJ2-5
CSVDADSAKETQYF
>13|TRBV2|TRBJ1-4
CASSERGNEKLFF
>16|TRBV6-6|TRBJ2-1
CASSYNRRTPYNEQFF
>16|TRBV28|TRBJ2-1
CASSFVGDRGYNEQFF
>13|TRBV6-5|TRBJ2-3
CATQRGGSDTQYF
>14|TRBV3-1|TRBJ1-1
CASGQGQPNTEAFF
>13|TRBV7-6|TRBJ1-1
CASSLAPPAGAFF
>15|TRBV5-1|TRBJ2-5
CASGIGGYHQETQYF
>15|TRBV11-2|TRBJ2-1
CASSQDEGDGNEQFF
>14|TRBV7-9|TRBJ2-1
CASSPRGVGNEQFF
>16|TRBV9|TRBJ1-4
CASSEGQTSTNEKLFF
>16|TRBV12-3/TRBV12-4|TRBJ1-1
CASSFSTGSWDTEAFF
>14|TRBV7-2|TRBJ2-5
CASSLAVNEETQYF
>13|TRBV10-3|TRBJ1-2
CAISEDRGSGYTF
>16|TRBV6-2/TRBV6-3|TRBJ2-5
CASLFRDRGRQETQYF
>14|TRBV6-5|TRBJ1-2
CASSYSMRGYGYTF
>15|TRBV29-1|TRBJ2-5
CSASTGSTLGETQYF
>15|TRBV7-8|TRBJ2-5
CASSKRARYQETQYF
>13|TRBV3-1|TRBJ2-1
CASSPDRYAEQFF
>13|TRBV12-3/TRBV12-4|TRBJ1-2
CASSRRDRPGYTF
>16|TRBV7-2|TRBJ2-5
CASSLVGTAGGETQYF
>17|TRBV3-1|TRBJ2-3
CASSRQGAVLSTDTQYF
>14|TRBV6-5|TRBJ1-2
CASSYLQGSYGYTF
>13|TRBV20-1|TRBJ2-7
CSARAHETYEQYF
>14|TRBV6-5|TRBJ1-2
CASSPRTGWSGYTF
>17|TRBV6-1|TRBJ1-6
CASRRGQGASYNSPLHF
>13|TRBV20-1|TRBJ2-7
CSAREFRRYQQYF
>15|TRBV9|TRBJ1-6
CASSLDGETGSPLHF
>17|TRBV5-1|TRBJ2-5
CASSSPTGGQQRETQYF
>11|TRBV7-8|TRBJ2-7
CASSLVGERYF